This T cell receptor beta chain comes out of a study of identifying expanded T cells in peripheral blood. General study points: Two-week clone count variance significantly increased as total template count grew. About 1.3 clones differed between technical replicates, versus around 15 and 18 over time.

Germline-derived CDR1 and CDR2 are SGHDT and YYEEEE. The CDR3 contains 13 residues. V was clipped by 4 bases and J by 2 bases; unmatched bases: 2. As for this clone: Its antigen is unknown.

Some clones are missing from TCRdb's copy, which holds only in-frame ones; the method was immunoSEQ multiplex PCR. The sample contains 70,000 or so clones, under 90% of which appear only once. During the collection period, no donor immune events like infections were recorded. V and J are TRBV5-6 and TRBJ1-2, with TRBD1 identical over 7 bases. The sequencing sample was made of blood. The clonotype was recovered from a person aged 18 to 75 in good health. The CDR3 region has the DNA TGTGCCAGCAGCCCGGGACAGAACTATGGCTACACCTTC. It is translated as CASSPGQNYGYTF.